This is a list of T cell receptor beta chains from one sample in a study of Ad26.COV2.S vaccination and SARS-CoV-2 variants. Only in-frame clones appear in the TCRdb table, and some are missing; sequencing was by immunoSEQ multiplex PCR. The repertoire holds some 410,000 clones, with 80% to 95% as singletons. The sequenced sample was peripheral blood, obtained in a trial of Ad26.COV2.S vaccine versus placebo. The receptors shown here come from a person aged 18-65 years who received the Ad26.COV2.S COVID-19 vaccine or a placebo. The CDR3 runs from the conserved cysteine through the conserved F or W. Each record gives: D gene, J gene, clone size, V gene, CDR3 protein, CDR3 DNA. A D gene is named only where the DNA matches it firmly. Clone size appears in some rows only: once, few, many, or a class for an expanded clone.

d_call: -; j_call: TRBJ2-3; clone_size: -; v_call: TRBV7-2; cdr3_aa: CASSLLFTDTQYF; cdr3_nt: TGTGCCAGCAGCTTACTATTCACAGATACGCAGTATTTT
d_call: -; j_call: TRBJ2-5; clone_size: -; v_call: TRBV7-9; cdr3_aa: CASSNGPEETQYF; cdr3_nt: TGTGCCAGCAGTAACGGACCGGAGGAGACCCAGTACTTC
d_call: TRBD1; j_call: TRBJ2-2; clone_size: -; v_call: TRBV7-2; cdr3_aa: CASSFRDRFLNTGELFF; cdr3_nt: TGTGCCAGCAGCTTCCGGGACAGGTTTTTGAACACCGGGGAGCTGTTTTTT
d_call: TRBD2; j_call: TRBJ2-1; clone_size: -; v_call: TRBV19; cdr3_aa: CATGTSGYNEQFF; cdr3_nt: TGTGCCACCGGGACTAGCGGGTACAATGAGCAGTTCTTC
d_call: -; j_call: TRBJ1-1; clone_size: -; v_call: TRBV7-8; cdr3_aa: CASSFGDRYTEAFF; cdr3_nt: TGTGCCAGCAGTTTTGGTGACAGGTACACTGAAGCTTTCTTT
d_call: -; j_call: TRBJ2-5; clone_size: -; v_call: TRBV4-3; cdr3_aa: CASSQGNRDTGTQSGETQYF; cdr3_nt: TGCGCCAGCAGCCAAGGTAACCGGGACACGGGGACCCAGTCTGGAGAGACCCAGTACTTC
d_call: TRBD2; j_call: TRBJ2-5; clone_size: -; v_call: TRBV7-6; cdr3_aa: CASTLHGTSGGASETQYF; cdr3_nt: TGTGCCAGCACCCTACACGGGACTAGCGGGGGGGCATCAGAGACCCAGTACTTC
d_call: -; j_call: TRBJ2-3; clone_size: -; v_call: TRBV24-1; cdr3_aa: CATSDLQRGTDTQYF; cdr3_nt: TGTGCCACCAGTGATTTGCAACGGGGCACAGATACGCAGTATTTT
d_call: -; j_call: TRBJ1-1; clone_size: -; v_call: TRBV3-1/TRBV3-2; cdr3_aa: CASSPSRTVGAFF; cdr3_nt: TGTGCCAGCAGCCCCTCCAGGACAGTCGGAGCTTTCTTT
d_call: TRBD2; j_call: TRBJ2-5; clone_size: -; v_call: TRBV11-2; cdr3_aa: CASSLVGTSSQETQYF; cdr3_nt: TGTGCCAGCAGCTTAGTTGGGACTAGCAGCCAAGAGACCCAGTACTTC
d_call: TRBD2; j_call: TRBJ2-1; clone_size: -; v_call: TRBV5-4; cdr3_aa: CASSFPSGGSRYSYNEQFF; cdr3_nt: TGTGCCAGCAGCTTCCCTAGCGGGGGGTCCCGGTACTCCTACAATGAGCAGTTCTTC
d_call: TRBD1; j_call: TRBJ2-7; clone_size: -; v_call: TRBV2; cdr3_aa: CASSPRDSSYEQYF; cdr3_nt: TGTGCCAGCAGTCCCCGGGACAGCTCCTACGAGCAGTACTTC
d_call: TRBD2; j_call: TRBJ2-7; clone_size: -; v_call: TRBV6-4; cdr3_aa: CAPRASGGHSYEQYF; cdr3_nt: TGTGCCCCCCGCGCAAGCGGGGGTCACTCCTACGAGCAGTACTTC
d_call: TRBD2; j_call: TRBJ2-1; clone_size: -; v_call: TRBV6-6; cdr3_aa: CASSYVAAGEDEQFF; cdr3_nt: TGTGCCAGCAGTTACGTGGCAGCGGGGGAGGATGAGCAGTTCTTC
d_call: TRBD1; j_call: TRBJ1-2; clone_size: -; v_call: TRBV2; cdr3_aa: CASSGPPGQGAGDGYTF; cdr3_nt: TGTGCCAGCAGTGGACCCCCGGGACAGGGGGCAGGTGATGGCTACACCTTC
d_call: TRBD2; j_call: TRBJ2-2; clone_size: -; v_call: TRBV10-2; cdr3_aa: CASSGAGAGELFF; cdr3_nt: TGCGCCAGCAGTGGGGCGGGGGCCGGGGAGCTGTTTTTT
d_call: -; j_call: TRBJ1-1; clone_size: few; v_call: TRBV12-5; cdr3_aa: CASGKTGDTEAFF; cdr3_nt: TGTGCTAGTGGAAAGACAGGAGACACTGAAGCTTTCTTT
d_call: -; j_call: TRBJ1-1; clone_size: once; v_call: TRBV20-1; cdr3_aa: CSARDPVEAFF; cdr3_nt: TGCAGTGCTAGGGACCCGGTTGAAGCTTTCTTT
d_call: -; j_call: TRBJ1-1; clone_size: -; v_call: TRBV5-6; cdr3_aa: CASSLVRGAGLNTEAFF; cdr3_nt: TGTGCCAGCAGCTTGGTTCGGGGGGCGGGTCTGAACACTGAAGCTTTCTTT
d_call: -; j_call: TRBJ2-7; clone_size: -; v_call: TRBV7-2; cdr3_aa: CASSLARDYEQYF; cdr3_nt: TGTGCCAGCAGCTTAGCCAGGGACTACGAGCAGTACTTC
d_call: -; j_call: TRBJ1-5; clone_size: -; v_call: TRBV2; cdr3_aa: CASRRRGGVYSNQPQHF; cdr3_nt: TGTGCCAGCCGCAGGCGTGGGGGGGTCTATAGCAATCAGCCCCAGCATTTT
d_call: TRBD2; j_call: TRBJ2-1; clone_size: once; v_call: TRBV3-1/TRBV3-2; cdr3_aa: CASSPNLRPGLGYNEQFF; cdr3_nt: TGTGCCAGCAGCCCCAACCTTAGACCGGGACTAGGCTACAATGAGCAGTTCTTC